A selection of T cell receptor beta chains follows, all from one sample in a study of identical twins. TCRdb reprocessed the 5' RACE reads with MiXCR, giving one entry per CDR3 protein. The data contain some 200,000 distinct CDR3 sequences, more than 6.5% of them singletons. These same records also appear under a second study, on yellow fever vaccine responses in identical twins.

The sequencing input was memory (CD45RO+) T cells sorted from blood. Receptors originate from a young woman in good health. The CDR3 runs from the conserved cysteine through the conserved F or W. A D gene is named only where the DNA matches it firmly. Expanded clones get a size class; other rows say once, few or many, or leave the size out.

TRBJ2-6,NA,few,TRBV5-5,TGTGCCAGCAGCTTGAGGGGGGCTCAGGGGTCTGGGGCCAACGTCCTGACTTTC,CASSLRGAQGSGANVLTF
TRBJ2-2,TRBD2,few,TRBV20-1,TGCAGTGCTATAAGGAGCGGGACTAGCCCCGGGGAGCTGTTTTTT,CSAIRSGTSPGELFF
TRBJ2-3,TRBD2,few,TRBV6-1,TGTGCCAGCAGCTCGACTAGCGGGGGCGCAGATACGCAGTATTTT,CASSSTSGGADTQYF
TRBJ2-5,NA,many,TRBV5-6,TGTGCCAGCGAATCCCCTGTACTGGCCCAAGAGACCCAGTACTTC,CASESPVLAQETQYF
TRBJ2-3,NA,NA,TRBV30,TGTGCCTGGAGGCAGGCAGATACGCAGTATTTT,CAWRQADTQYF
TRBJ1-2,TRBD1,NA,TRBV29-1,TGCAGCGTGAGGGACCCCGGGACAGGGATTAACTATGGCTACACCTTC,CSVRDPGTGINYGYTF
TRBJ1-3,NA,NA,TRBV7-9,TGTGCCAGCAGCTTAGCGTACGGGGACGCGGGAAACACCATATATTTT,CASSLAYGDAGNTIYF
TRBJ1-2,NA,many,TRBV2,TGTGCCAGCAGACAGGGCTACACCTTC,CASRQGYTF
TRBJ1-6,NA,many,TRBV12-3/TRBV12-4,TGTGCCAGCAGCTTAAAGGGGAATTCACCCCTCCACTTT,CASSLKGNSPLHF
TRBJ2-7,NA,many,TRBV29-1,TGCAGCTTCAACAGGTTGGGGGAGCAGTACTTC,CSFNRLGEQYF
TRBJ2-5,NA,NA,TRBV7-8,TGTGCCAGCAGCCCTTTAGAGAAAAGGGGCACCCAGTACTTC,CASSPLEKRGTQYF
TRBJ2-1,TRBD2,NA,TRBV4-3,TGCGCCAGCAGCCAAGGGACTAGCGGGAGGTACAATGAGCAGTTCTTC,CASSQGTSGRYNEQFF
TRBJ2-1,NA,NA,TRBV6-2/TRBV6-3,TGTGCCAGCAGCCGACCGCCCGGAGTCTCCTACAATGAGCAGTTCTTC,CASSRPPGVSYNEQFF
TRBJ2-1,TRBD2,few,TRBV5-1,TGCGCCAGCAGCTTAGCGGGAGTGGGGAATGAGCAGTTCTTC,CASSLAGVGNEQFF
TRBJ2-5,NA,few,TRBV11-1,TGTGCCAGCAGCCCGGGTGTAGCGGAACCAGAGACCCAGTACTTC,CASSPGVAEPETQYF
TRBJ1-6,TRBD1,many,TRBV12-3/TRBV12-4,TGTGCCAGCTCATTAAAGGGGGCGGATAATTCACCCCTCCACTTT,CASSLKGADNSPLHF
TRBJ2-7,TRBD1,few,TRBV28,TGTGCCAGCAGTCCATACAGGGGCGGATCATACGAGCAGTACTTC,CASSPYRGGSYEQYF
TRBJ2-7,NA,few,TRBV6-2/TRBV6-3,TGTGCCAGCAGTTACTTCGCGGGTCAGTGGTCCTACGAGCAGTACTTC,CASSYFAGQWSYEQYF
TRBJ1-1,NA,many,TRBV4-2,TGTGCCAGCAGCCAAGACCACGGCAACACTGAAGCTTTCTTT,CASSQDHGNTEAFF
TRBJ2-5,NA,few,TRBV2,TGTGCCAGCAGTGAGACCCCGCCGCCCCAAGAGACCCAGTACTTC,CASSETPPPQETQYF
TRBJ2-3,NA,once,TRBV12-2,TGTGCAAGGCAGGGGGAGACCACAGATACGCAGTATTTT,CARQGETTDTQYF
TRBJ2-1,NA,many,TRBV29-1,TGCAGCGTTGAGGTACAGGGATATTTCGATGAGCAGTTCTTC,CSVEVQGYFDEQFF
TRBJ2-2,NA,NA,TRBV20-1,TGCAGTGCTGAGGGGCTTACCGGGGAGCTGTTTTTT,CSAEGLTGELFF
TRBJ1-5,NA,few,TRBV19,TGTGCCAGTAGTTCAGTGGTTAGCAATCAGCCCCAGCATTTT,CASSSVVSNQPQHF
TRBJ2-1,TRBD2,NA,TRBV20-1,TGCAGTGCCCTAGAGCCTAGCGGGAGGGCCGATGAGCAGTTCTTC,CSALEPSGRADEQFF
TRBJ1-5,TRBD1,many,TRBV20-1,TGCAGTGCGGAGGCCGGGACAGGGGGCGGCAATCAGCCCCAGCATTTT,CSAEAGTGGGNQPQHF
TRBJ2-5,NA,NA,TRBV4-2,TGTGCCAGCAGCCTCTGGACAGGAGGGGAGACCCAGTACTTC,CASSLWTGGETQYF